Below, 8 T cell receptor beta chains from the same sample are listed, as sequenced in a study of a mutant IDH1 vaccine in newly diagnosed glioma. Time point given: baseline, week 1 (first vaccination visit). Indicated treatment: pre-vaccination baseline after standard-of-care therapy. Using immunoSEQ multiplex PCR, the repertoire was profiled, and TCRdb retains in-frame clones only, with some absent. The sample includes roughly 51,000 clones, around 86% seen only once; the top ten take 2.4%. Source: PBMCs, taken from a glioma patient treated with radiotherapy, temozolomide or both. The source is a man aged 35-49 years with glioma.

The chain uses TRBV6-6 and TRBJ2-3; possibly TRBD2 for D (6 bases). V dropped 7 bases and J dropped 0 bases, with 17 bases sitting between them. From germline, CDR1 is MNHNY and CDR2 SVGAGI (reference sequence). CDR3 length: 16 residues. The CDR3 DNA follows: TGTGCCAGCAAATACACTCTAGCGATTAGCACAGATACGCAGTATTTT. Encoded protein: CASKYTLAISTDTQYF.

V gene TRBV6-6 combines with J gene TRBJ1-5; no firm D call. The CDR3 is 13 residues long. CDR1 MNHNY and CDR2 SVGAGI come from the germline V gene (reference sequence). V was cut by 10 bases and J by 3 bases, with 13 bases left in between. In DNA, the CDR3 is TGTGCCATCAATGTCGGGGACAATCAGCCCCAGCATTTT. This sequence encodes CAINVGDNQPQHF.

This clone has only one observation. This chain uses TRBV5-1 with TRBJ2-7; TRBD1 aligns across 9 bases. This CDR3 region has 14 residues. Looked up from germline, CDR1 is SGHRS and CDR2 is YFSETQ. After removal of 4 bases from V and 3 bases from J, the junction contained 5 bases not matched to a gene. The CDR3 DNA is TGCGCCAGCAGCCTCCCGGGACAGGGCTACGAGCAGTACTTC. It codes for CASSLPGQGYEQYF.

J is TRBJ1-5 and V is TRBV28, with D unclear. There are 12 residues in the CDR3. Germline-derived CDR1 and CDR2 are MDHEN and SYDVKM. V was shortened by 8 bases and J by 3 bases, with 8 bases between the two germline ends. DNA of the CDR3: TGTGCCAGCTGGGCCCTCAATCAGCCCCAGCATTTT. This translates into CASWALNQPQHF.

The chain is built from TRBV5-6 and TRBJ1-5; D is uncertain. CDR3 length: 14 residues. Trimming stripped 1 base from V and 1 base from J, with 6 bases between. The germline V gene has CDR1 SGHDT and CDR2 YYEEEE. The CDR3 nucleotides are TGTGCCAGCAGCTTGCTCACAAGCAATCAGCCCCAGCATTTT. It specifies CASSLLTSNQPQHF.

The chain uses TRBV5-1 and TRBJ2-7; 7 nucleotides line up with TRBD2. V lost 0 bases, J lost 4 bases, and 7 bases stayed unmatched. The CDR3 spans 15 residues. In germline, CDR1 is SGHRS, CDR2 YFSETQ. In DNA form, the CDR3 reads TGCGCCAGCAGCTTGGGGGGGGGTGCCGGGTACGAGCAGTACTTC. Translated, it gives CASSLGGGAGYEQYF. The full variable domain, in which reference TRBV5-1 and TRBJ2-7 provide the parts outside the CDR3, is KAGVTQTPRYLIKTRGQQVTLSCSPISGHRSVSWYQQTPGQGLQFLFEYFSETQRNKGNFPGRFSGRQFSNSRSEMNVSTLELGDSALYLCASSLGGGAGYEQYFGPGTRLTVT.

The chain employs TRBV28 and TRBJ2-4; the D gene could be TRBD1 or TRBD2 (6 bases each). This CDR3 region has 15 residues. Germline V gene sequence: CDR1 MDHEN, CDR2 SYDVKM. The V end was cut by 8 bases, the J end by 3 bases, with 17 bases between. CDR3 region: CASAGLGGGKNIQYF. CDR3 DNA: TGTGCCAGCGCGGGGCTCGGAGGGGGCAAAAACATTCAGTACTTC.

A few counts support this clone. Written as DNA, the CDR3 is TGTGCCAGCAGGGGAATGGGGGGAGGCACTGAAGCTTTCTTT. This gives the protein CASRGMGGGTEAFF. The chain couples TRBV6-5 to TRBJ1-1, with D perhaps TRBD1 (5 bases). V was pared by 6 bases and J by 4 bases, with 15 bases between. The CDR3 is 14 residues long. Germline-derived CDR1 and CDR2 are MNHEY and SVGAGI.